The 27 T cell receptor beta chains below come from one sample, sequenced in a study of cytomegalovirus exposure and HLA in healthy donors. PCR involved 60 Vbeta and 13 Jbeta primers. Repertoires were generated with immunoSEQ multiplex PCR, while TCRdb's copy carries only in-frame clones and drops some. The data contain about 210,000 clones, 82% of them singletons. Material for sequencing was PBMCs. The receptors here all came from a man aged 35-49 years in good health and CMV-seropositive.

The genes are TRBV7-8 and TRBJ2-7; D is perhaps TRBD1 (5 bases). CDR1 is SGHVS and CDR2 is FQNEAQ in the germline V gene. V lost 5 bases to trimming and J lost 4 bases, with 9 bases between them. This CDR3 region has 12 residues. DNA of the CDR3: TGTGCCAGCAGCGCGTCAGGGTACGAGCAGTACGTC. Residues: CASSASGYEQYV.

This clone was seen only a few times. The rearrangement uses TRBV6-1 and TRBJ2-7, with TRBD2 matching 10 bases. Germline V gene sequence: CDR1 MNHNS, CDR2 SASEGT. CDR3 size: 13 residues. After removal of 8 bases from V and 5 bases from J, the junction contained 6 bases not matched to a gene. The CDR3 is CASRFLAGDEQYV. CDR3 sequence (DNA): TGTGCCAGCCGTTTTCTAGCGGGAGACGAGCAGTACGTC.

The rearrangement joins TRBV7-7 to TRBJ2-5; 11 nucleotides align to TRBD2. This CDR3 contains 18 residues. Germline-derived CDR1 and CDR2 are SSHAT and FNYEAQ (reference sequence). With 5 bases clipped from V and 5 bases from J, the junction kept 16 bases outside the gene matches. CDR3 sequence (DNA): TGTGCCAGCAGCCCCCGAGTTACTAGCGGGAGAGGGCGGGAGACCCAGTACTTC. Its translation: CASSPRVTSGRGRETQYF.

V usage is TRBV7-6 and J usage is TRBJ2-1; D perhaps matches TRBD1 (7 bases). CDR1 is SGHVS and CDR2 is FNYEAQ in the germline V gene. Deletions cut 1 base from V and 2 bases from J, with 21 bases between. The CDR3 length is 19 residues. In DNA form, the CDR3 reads TGTGCCAGCAGCTTAGAGGGGCAGGGGGGCCAGGTAGCCTACAATGAGCAGTTCTTC. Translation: CASSLEGQGGQVAYNEQFF.

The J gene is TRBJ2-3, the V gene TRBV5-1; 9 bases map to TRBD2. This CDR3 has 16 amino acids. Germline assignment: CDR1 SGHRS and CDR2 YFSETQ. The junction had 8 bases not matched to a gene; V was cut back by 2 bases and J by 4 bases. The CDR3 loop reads CASSFGVGLASDTQYF. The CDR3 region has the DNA TGCGCCAGCAGCTTCGGGGTGGGACTAGCATCAGATACGCAGTATTTT.

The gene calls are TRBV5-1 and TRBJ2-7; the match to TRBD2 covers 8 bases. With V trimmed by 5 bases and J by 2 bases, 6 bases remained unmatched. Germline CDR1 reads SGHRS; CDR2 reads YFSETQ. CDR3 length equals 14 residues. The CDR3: CASRLAEFPYEQYF. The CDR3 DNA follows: TGCGCCAGCAGACTAGCGGAGTTTCCCTACGAGCAGTACTTC.

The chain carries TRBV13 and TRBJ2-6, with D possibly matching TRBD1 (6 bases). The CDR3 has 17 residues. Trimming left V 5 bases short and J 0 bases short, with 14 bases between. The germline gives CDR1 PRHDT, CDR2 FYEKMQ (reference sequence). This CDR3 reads CASSLAGAISGANVLTF. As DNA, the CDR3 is TGTGCCAGCAGCCTAGCAGGGGCAATCTCTGGGGCCAACGTCCTGACTTTC.

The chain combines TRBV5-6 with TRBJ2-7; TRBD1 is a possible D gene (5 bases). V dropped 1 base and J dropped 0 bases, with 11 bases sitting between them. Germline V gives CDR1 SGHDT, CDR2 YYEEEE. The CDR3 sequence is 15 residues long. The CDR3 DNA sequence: TGTGCCAGCAGCTTGAGGGGTAAGAGCTCCTACGAGCAGTACGTC. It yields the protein CASSLRGKSSYEQYV.

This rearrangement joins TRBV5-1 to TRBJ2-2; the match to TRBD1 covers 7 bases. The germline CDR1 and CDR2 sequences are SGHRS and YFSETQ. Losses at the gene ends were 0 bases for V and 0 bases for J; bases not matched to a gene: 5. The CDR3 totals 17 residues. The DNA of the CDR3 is TGCGCCAGCAGCTTGGGGGACAGAACTACGAACACCGGGGAGCTGTTTTTT. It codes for CASSLGDRTTNTGELFF. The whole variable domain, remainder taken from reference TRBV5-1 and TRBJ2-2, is KAGVTQTPRYLIKTRGQQVTLSCSPISGHRSVSWYQQTPGQGLQFLFEYFSETQRNKGNFPGRFSGRQFSNSRSEMNVSTLELGDSALYLCASSLGDRTTNTGELFFGEGSRLTVL.

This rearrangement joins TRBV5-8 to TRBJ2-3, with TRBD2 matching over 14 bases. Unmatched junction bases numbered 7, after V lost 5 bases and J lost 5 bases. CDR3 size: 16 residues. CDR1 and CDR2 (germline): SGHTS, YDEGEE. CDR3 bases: TGTGCCAGCAGACCGGGACTAGCGGGAGTGGTAGATACGCAGTATTTT. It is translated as CASRPGLAGVVDTQYF. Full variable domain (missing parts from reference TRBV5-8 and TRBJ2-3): EAGVTQSPTHLIKTRGQQATLRCSPISGHTSVYWYQQALGLGLQFLLWYDEGEERNRGNFPPRFSGRQFPNYSSELNVNALELEDSALYLCASRPGLAGVVDTQYFGPGTRLTVL.

The CDR3 is CATSRDRESSYEQYV. The CDR3 DNA is TGTGCCACCAGCAGAGATAGGGAGAGCTCCTACGAGCAGTACGTC. The chain carries TRBV15 and TRBJ2-7, with D tentatively TRBD2 (5 bases). The CDR3 loop spans 15 amino acids. The germline V gene has CDR1 LNHNV and CDR2 YYDKDF (reference sequence). V dropped 0 bases and J dropped 0 bases, with 9 bases sitting between them.

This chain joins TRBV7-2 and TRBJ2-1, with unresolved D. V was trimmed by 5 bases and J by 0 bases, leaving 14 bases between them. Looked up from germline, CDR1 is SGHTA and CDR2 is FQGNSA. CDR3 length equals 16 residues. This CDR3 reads CASSPDGGSSYNEQFF. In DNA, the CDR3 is TGTGCCAGCAGCCCCGACGGCGGAAGCTCCTACAATGAGCAGTTCTTC.

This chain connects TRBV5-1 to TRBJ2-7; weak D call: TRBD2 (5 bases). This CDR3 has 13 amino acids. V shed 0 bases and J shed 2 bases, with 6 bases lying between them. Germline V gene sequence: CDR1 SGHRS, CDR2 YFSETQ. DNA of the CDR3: TGCGCCAGCAGCTTGGAGGGAGCCTACGAGCAGTACGTC. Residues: CASSLEGAYEQYV.

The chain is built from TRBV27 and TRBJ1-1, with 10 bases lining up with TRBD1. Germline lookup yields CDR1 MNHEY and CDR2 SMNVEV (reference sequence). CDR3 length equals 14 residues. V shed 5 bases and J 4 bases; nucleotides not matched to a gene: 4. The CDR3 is CASSTRDRGTEAFF. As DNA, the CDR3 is TGTGCCAGCAGTACTCGGGACAGGGGCACTGAAGCTTTCTTT.

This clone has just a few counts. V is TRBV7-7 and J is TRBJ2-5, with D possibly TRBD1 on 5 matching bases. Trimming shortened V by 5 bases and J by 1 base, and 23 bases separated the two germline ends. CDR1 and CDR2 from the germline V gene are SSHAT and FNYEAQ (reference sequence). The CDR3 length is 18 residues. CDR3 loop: CASSPMNPARVVQETQYF. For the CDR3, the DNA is TGTGCCAGCAGCCCTATGAACCCTGCCAGGGTAGTCCAAGAGACCCAGTACTTC.

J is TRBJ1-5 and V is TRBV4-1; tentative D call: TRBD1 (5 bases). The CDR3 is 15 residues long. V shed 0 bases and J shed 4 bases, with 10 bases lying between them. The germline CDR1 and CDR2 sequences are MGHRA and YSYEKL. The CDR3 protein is CASSQETGFNQPQHF. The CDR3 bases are TGCGCCAGCAGCCAAGAAACAGGCTTTAATCAGCCCCAGCATTTT.

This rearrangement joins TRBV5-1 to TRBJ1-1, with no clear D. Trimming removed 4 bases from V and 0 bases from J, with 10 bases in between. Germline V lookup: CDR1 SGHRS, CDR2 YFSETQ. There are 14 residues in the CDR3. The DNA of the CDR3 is TGCGCCAGCAGCCTGTCAAACATGAACACTGAAGCTTTCTTT. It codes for CASSLSNMNTEAFF.

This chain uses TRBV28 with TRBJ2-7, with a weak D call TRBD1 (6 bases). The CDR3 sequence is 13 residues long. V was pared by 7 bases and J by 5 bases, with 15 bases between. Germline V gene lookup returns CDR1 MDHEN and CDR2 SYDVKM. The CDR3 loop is CASTKNRAHEQYV. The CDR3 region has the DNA TGTGCCAGCACCAAGAACAGGGCCCACGAGCAGTACGTC.

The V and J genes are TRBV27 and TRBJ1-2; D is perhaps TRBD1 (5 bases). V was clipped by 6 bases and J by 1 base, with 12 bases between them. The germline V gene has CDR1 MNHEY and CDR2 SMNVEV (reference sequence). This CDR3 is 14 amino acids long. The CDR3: CASSGGSLNYGYTF. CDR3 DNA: TGTGCCAGCAGCGGGGGGTCCCTTAACTATGGCTACACCTTC.

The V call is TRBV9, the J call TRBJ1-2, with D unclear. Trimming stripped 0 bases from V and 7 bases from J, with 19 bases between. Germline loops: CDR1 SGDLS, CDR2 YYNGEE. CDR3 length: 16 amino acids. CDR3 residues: CASSVGGGRDSSGYTF. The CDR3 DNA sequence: TGTGCCAGCAGCGTAGGCGGTGGGCGGGATTCAAGTGGCTACACCTTC.

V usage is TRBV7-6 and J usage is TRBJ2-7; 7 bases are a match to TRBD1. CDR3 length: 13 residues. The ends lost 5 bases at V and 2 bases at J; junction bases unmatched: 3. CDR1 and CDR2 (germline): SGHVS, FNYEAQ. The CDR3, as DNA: TGTGCCAGCAGCGAGACAGGGACCTACGAGCAGTACTTC. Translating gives CASSETGTYEQYF. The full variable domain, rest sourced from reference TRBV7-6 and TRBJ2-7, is GAGVSQSPRYKVTKRGQDVALRCDPISGHVSLYWYRQALGQGPEFLTYFNYEAQQDKSGLPNDRFSAERPEGSISTLTIQRTEQRDSAMYRCASSETGTYEQYFGPGTRLTVT.

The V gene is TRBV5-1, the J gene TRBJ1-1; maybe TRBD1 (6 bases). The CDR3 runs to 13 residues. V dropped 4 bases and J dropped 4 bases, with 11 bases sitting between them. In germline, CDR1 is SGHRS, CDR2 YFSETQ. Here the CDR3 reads CASSAGAGTEAFF. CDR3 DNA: TGCGCCAGCAGCGCGGGGGCCGGCACTGAAGCTTTCTTT.

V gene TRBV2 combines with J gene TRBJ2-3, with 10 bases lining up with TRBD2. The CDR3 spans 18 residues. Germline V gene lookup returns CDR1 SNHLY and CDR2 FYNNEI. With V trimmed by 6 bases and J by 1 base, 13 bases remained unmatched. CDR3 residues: CASRGPSGRKLGTDTQYF. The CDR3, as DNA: TGTGCCAGCAGGGGACCTAGCGGGAGAAAGTTAGGCACAGATACGCAGTATTTT.

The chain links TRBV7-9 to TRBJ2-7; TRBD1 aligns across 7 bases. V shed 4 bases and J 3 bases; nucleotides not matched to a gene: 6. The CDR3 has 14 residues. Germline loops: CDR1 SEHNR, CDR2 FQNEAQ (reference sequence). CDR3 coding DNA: TGTGCCAGCAGCTATGGGACAGTCAGCTACGAGCAGTACTTC. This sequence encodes CASSYGTVSYEQYF.

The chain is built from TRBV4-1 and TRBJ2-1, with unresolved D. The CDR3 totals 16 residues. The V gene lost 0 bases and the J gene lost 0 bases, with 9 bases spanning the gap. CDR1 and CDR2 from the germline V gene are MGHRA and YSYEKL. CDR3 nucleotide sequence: TGCGCCAGCAGCCAAGATCGTCAGTACTCCTACAATGAGCAGTTCTTC. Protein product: CASSQDRQYSYNEQFF.

The CDR3 sequence is CASSLWRWETGRMGEQYF. CDR3 sequence (DNA): TGTGCCAGCAGTTTATGGCGTTGGGAGACAGGGAGGATGGGCGAGCAGTACTTC. J is TRBJ2-7 and V is TRBV27; a possible D gene is TRBD1 (7 bases). CDR3 length: 18 amino acids. With 1 base removed from V and 6 bases from J, the gap between germline ends came to 25 bases. Per the germline V gene, CDR1 is MNHEY and CDR2 is SMNVEV (reference sequence).

CDR3 coding DNA: TGTGCCAGCACCCACCGAGGGCAGCGGACTAGCGGCTACGAGCAGTACTTC. Its protein product is CASTHRGQRTSGYEQYF. This chain links TRBV2 with TRBJ2-5; 10 bases are shared with TRBD2. The tail of the sequence fits TRBJ2-7 better, so the J call may be wrong. Germline lookup yields CDR1 SNHLY and CDR2 FYNNEI. The CDR3 loop spans 17 amino acids.